This passage covers 15 T cell receptor beta chains from one sample sequenced in a study of blood T cells in healthy people across ages (dated by TCRdb to about 2015). To prepare the library, 5' RACE was applied. The reads were generated on an Illumina HiSeq 2500. A second roughly 6 to 11 cycle PCR used a sample-barcoded 5' primer and a J-beta primer mix. The public reads were run again by TCRdb, first through fastp at Q25 and then through MiXCR, and only productive beta chains were kept. Under each unique CDR3 protein, matching rows form one entry showing the most common genes and DNA. The sample table records hundreds of thousands of distinct CDR3 sequences; roughly half of these occur just once. The ten biggest clones cover 13% of the sample. The sample consisted of blood. The receptors come from a woman aged 80 or over in good health.

Many counts were recorded for this clonotype. The V gene is TRBV9, the J gene TRBJ2-1, with D uncertain. Looked up from germline, CDR1 is SGDLS and CDR2 is YYNGEE. Trimming left V 3 bases short and J 6 bases short, with 13 bases between. This CDR3 is 14 amino acids long. Here the CDR3 reads CASSGALLSNEQFF. The CDR3 coding sequence is TGTGCCAGCAGCGGAGCCCTCCTCAGCAATGAGCAGTTCTTC. The complete variable domain, with remaining parts taken from reference TRBV9 and TRBJ2-1, reads DSGVTQTPKHLITATGQRVTLRCSPRSGDLSVYWYQQSLDQGLQFLIQYYNGEERAKGNILERFSAQQFPDLHSELNLSSLELGDSALYFCASSGALLSNEQFFGPGTRLTVL.

With regard to this clonotype: A much larger clone is a single base away; this may be a read error. V is TRBV7-9 and J is TRBJ2-3, with TRBD2 matching over 9 bases. J lost 4 bases, V lost 5 bases, and 4 bases had no gene match. The germline V gene has CDR1 SEHNR and CDR2 FQNEAQ (reference sequence). CDR3 length: 14 amino acids. The chain's CDR3 is CASSDSGSADTQYF. In DNA form, the CDR3 reads TGTGCCAGCAGCGATAGCGGGAGCGCAGATACGCAGTATTTT.

This clonotype was seen at least ten times. The chain employs TRBV2 and TRBJ1-1, with D unresolved. Germline V gene lookup returns CDR1 SNHLY and CDR2 FYNNEI. This CDR3 is built from 14 residues. V gave up 6 bases and J gave up 5 bases, with 16 bases separating them. The CDR3 nucleotides are TGTGCCAGCAGCTTGATAGGGAGAGAAACTGAAGCTTTCTTT. Its protein product is CASSLIGRETEAFF. The full variable domain, its missing parts supplied by reference TRBV2 and TRBJ1-1, is EPEVTQTPSHQVTQMGQEVILRCVPISNHLYFYWYRQILGQKVEFLVSFYNNEISEKSEIFDDQFSVERPDGSNFTLKIRSTKLEDSAMYFCASSLIGRETEAFFGQGTRLTVV.

Points on this clonotype: An end of the junction differs from the germline gene, which may be a read error. This chain joins TRBV5-1 and TRBJ1-1, with 11 bases identical to TRBD1. Germline V lookup: CDR1 SGHRS, CDR2 YFSETQ. The CDR3 consists of 14 residues. The CDR3 reads CASSLGQGGTEAFF. In nucleotides, the CDR3 is TGTGCCAGCAGCTTGGGACAGGGGGGCACTGAAGCTTTCTTT.

This clonotype was seen at least ten times. This chain links TRBV6-6 with TRBJ2-3; D is possibly TRBD1 (5 bases). The V end lost 7 bases, the J end lost 4 bases, and 15 bases lay between the germline ends. This CDR3 region has 14 residues. In germline, CDR1 is MNHNY, CDR2 SVGAGI (reference sequence). The CDR3 DNA reads TGTGCCAGCACGGCGGACAACGCCGCAGATACGCAGTATTTT. Protein sequence: CASTADNAADTQYF.

The rearrangement links TRBV7-6 to TRBJ2-7, with D perhaps given as TRBD1 or TRBD2 (5 bases each). The CDR3 spans 16 residues. V was cut by 5 bases and J by 4 bases, with 21 bases left in between. Germline-derived CDR1 and CDR2 are SGHVS and FNYEAQ. The CDR3 DNA is TGTGCCAGCAGCCGCTCGTTCACGGGACGGTCTTACGAGCAGTACTTC. Its translation is CASSRSFTGRSYEQYF.

Note on this clonotype: One end of the junction does not line up with germline, which may come from a read error. The genes are TRBV4-2 and TRBJ2-5; 14 positions agree with TRBD2. The CDR3 has 18 residues. Germline CDR1 LGHNA, CDR2 YNFKEQ. CDR3 region: CASSQELGLAGEQETRFF. CDR3 DNA sequence: TGTGCCAGCAGCCAAGAATTGGGACTAGCGGGGGAACAAGAGACCCGGTTCTTC.

The CDR3 DNA is TGCAGCGCGACTCCCAGGGGAGAGCAGTTCTTC. It translates to CSATPRGEQFF. V and J are TRBV29-1 and TRBJ2-1; maybe TRBD1 (6 bases). This CDR3 spans 11 amino acids. V was pared by 7 bases and J by 10 bases, with 14 bases between. Germline-derived CDR1 and CDR2 are SQVTM and ANQGSEA.

This clonotype turned up a few times. The rearrangement joins TRBV7-9 to TRBJ1-6, with D uncertain. V was pared by 0 bases and J by 6 bases, with 12 bases between. Germline CDR1 is SEHNR and CDR2 is FQNEAQ (reference sequence). The CDR3 length is 16 residues. CDR3 nucleotides: TGTGCCAGCAGCTTAGCCCGCGGCGGATCTAATTCACCCCTCCACTTT. As protein: CASSLARGGSNSPLHF.

The chain recombines TRBV30 with TRBJ2-1; D is ambiguous. CDR1 is GTSNPN, CDR2 SVGIG, per germline (reference sequence). Deletions cut 3 bases from V and 5 bases from J, with 5 bases between. The length of the CDR3 is 11 residues. The CDR3 loop is CAWSANNEQFF. The CDR3 DNA follows: TGTGCCTGGAGCGCAAACAATGAGCAGTTCTTC.

As for this clonotype: A much larger clone differs from this one at a single base, so this may be a read error. This sequence joins TRBV15 and TRBJ2-5; 9 bases align to TRBD1. Germline-derived CDR1 and CDR2 are LNHNV and YYDKDF (reference sequence). The CDR3 has 15 amino acids. V was pared by 8 bases and J by 0 bases, with 7 bases of the junction left unmatched. The CDR3 DNA follows: TGTGCCACCGGCGCGGGACAGGGAAACCAAGAGACCCAGTACTTC. Protein: CATGAGQGNQETQYF.

This clonotype was seen a few times. The V gene is TRBV25-1, the J gene TRBJ1-2, with D possibly being TRBD1 (6 bases). Between the trimmed V and J ends, which lost 4 bases and 0 bases, there was a span of 6 bases. CDR3 length: 13 amino acids. Germline V gene lookup returns CDR1 MGHDK and CDR2 SYGVNS. Here the CDR3 DNA reads TGTGCCAGCAGTGCAGGGGCTAACTATGGCTACACCTTC. Translated, it gives CASSAGANYGYTF.

The genes are TRBV12-3 or TRBV12-4 and TRBJ1-3; TRBD1 might be the D (6 bases). Deletions cut 10 bases from V and 0 bases from J, with 13 bases between. There are 14 residues in the CDR3. Here the CDR3 reads CATSDSPSGNTIYF. In DNA, the CDR3 is TGTGCCACTTCGGACAGTCCCTCTGGAAACACCATATATTTT.

About this clonotype: This could be a read error, since a much larger clone is one nucleotide away. The rearrangement links TRBV28 to TRBJ2-1; weak D call: TRBD1 (6 bases). The length of the CDR3 is 16 residues. The germline V gene has CDR1 MDHEN and CDR2 SYDVKM. The CDR3 coding sequence is TGTGCCAACAGTTTGGCCCAGACAGGAGTCGCCCCGGTTGAGTTCTTC. It yields the protein CANSLAQTGVAPVEFF. Full variable domain (missing parts from reference TRBV28 and TRBJ2-1): DVKVTQSSRYLVKRTGEKVFLECVQDMDHENMFWYRQDPGLGLRLIYFSYDVKMKEKGDIPEGYSVSREKKERFSLILESASTNQTSMYLCANSLAQTGVAPVEFFGPGTRLTVL.

Details on this clonotype: The junction shows a germline mismatch at one end, possibly a read error. The chain joins TRBV5-5 to TRBJ2-1, with a tentative D call TRBD2 (6 bases). Germline V CDR1 and CDR2: SGHKS, YYEKEE (reference sequence). The CDR3 runs 15 residues. CDR3 residues: CAGSLFLASYNEQFF. The DNA for the CDR3 is TGTGCCGGCAGCTTGTTTCTAGCGAGCTACAATGAGCAGTTCTTC. The full variable domain, completed using reference TRBV5-5 and TRBJ2-1, is DAGVTQSPTHLIKTRGQQVTLRCSPISGHKSVSWYQQVLGQGPQFIFQYYEKEERGRGNFPDRFSARQFPNYSSELNVNALLLGDSALYLCAGSLFLASYNEQFFGPGTRLTVL.